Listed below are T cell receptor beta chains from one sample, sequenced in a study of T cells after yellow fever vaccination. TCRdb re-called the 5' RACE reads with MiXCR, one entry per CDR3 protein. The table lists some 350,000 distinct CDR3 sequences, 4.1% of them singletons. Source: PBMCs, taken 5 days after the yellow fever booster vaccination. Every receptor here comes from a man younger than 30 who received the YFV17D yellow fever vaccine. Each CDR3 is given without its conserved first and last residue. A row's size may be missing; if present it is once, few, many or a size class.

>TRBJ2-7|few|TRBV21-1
ASSKSPTGVSHEQY
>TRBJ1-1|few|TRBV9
ASSVGITRGDGRRTEAF
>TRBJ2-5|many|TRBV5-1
ASSLSGAKETQY
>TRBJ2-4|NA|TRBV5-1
ASSGGWNIQY
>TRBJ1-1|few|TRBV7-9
ASGGGTGGNRGGSNTEAF
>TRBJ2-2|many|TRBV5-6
ASSPRGGELF
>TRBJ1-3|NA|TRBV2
ASRRQGVGNTIY
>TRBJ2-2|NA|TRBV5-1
ASSLDRPGELF
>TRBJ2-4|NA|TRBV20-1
SARAAVERDIQY
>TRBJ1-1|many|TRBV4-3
ASSQSPMGEAF
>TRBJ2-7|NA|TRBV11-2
ASSTQAGGSYEQY
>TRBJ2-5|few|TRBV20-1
SAPRQRGGYQETQY
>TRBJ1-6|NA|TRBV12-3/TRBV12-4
ASREDRGGKSPLH
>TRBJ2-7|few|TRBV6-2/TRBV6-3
ASSTSISPIYEQY
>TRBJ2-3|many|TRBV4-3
ASSPRPSGSTDTQY
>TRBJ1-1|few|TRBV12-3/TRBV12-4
ASSGPGQGNTEAF
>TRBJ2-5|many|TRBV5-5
ASSLGALAGETQY
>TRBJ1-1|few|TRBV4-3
ASSRLRSTEAF
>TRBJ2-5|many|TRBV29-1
SVEFPGGGETQY
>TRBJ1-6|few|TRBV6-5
ASSTDRDRGLPLH
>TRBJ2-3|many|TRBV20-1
SANPSLRRSTDTQY
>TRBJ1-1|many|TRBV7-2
ASSLVAGLGYTETF
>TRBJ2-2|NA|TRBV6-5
ASSSRAPGRHTGELF
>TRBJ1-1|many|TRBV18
ASSTGQYTEAF
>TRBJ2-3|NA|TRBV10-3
AIGRTTSTDTQY
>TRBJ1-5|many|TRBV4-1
ASSQEGAGSQH
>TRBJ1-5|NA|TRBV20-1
SGGRNNQPQH
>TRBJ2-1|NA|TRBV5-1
ASCIRGETNNEQF
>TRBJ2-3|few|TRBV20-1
SATGGGLSTDTQY
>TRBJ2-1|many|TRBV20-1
SAWTSGGASYNEQF
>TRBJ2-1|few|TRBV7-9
ASSLVLVSNEQF
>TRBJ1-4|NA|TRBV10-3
AISDRDEKLF
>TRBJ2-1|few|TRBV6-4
ASSPTGGQTRGEQF
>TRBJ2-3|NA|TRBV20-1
SAKTTGALGADTQY
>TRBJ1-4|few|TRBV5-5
ASSLNGEKLF
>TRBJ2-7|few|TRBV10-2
ASSALDRVYEQY
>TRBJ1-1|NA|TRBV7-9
ASSPVQGEATEAF
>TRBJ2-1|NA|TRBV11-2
ASSLDVAQTNEQF
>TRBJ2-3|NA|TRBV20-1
SATPLNSGTDTQY
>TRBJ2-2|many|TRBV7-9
ASSFDRVNTGELF
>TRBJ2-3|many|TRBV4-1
ASSQEKVKDTQY
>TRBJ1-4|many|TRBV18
ASSPKGQGQGEKLF
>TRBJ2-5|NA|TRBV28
ASKGAGVGMETQY
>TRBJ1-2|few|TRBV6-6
ASSPPAELYGYT
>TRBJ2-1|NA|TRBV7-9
ASSLAAGRNEQF
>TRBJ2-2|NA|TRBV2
ASTVGTKPTGELF
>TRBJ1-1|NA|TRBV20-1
SAREGSLNTEAF
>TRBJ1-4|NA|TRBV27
ASSSLFRMNEKLF